A single sample gave rise to the 20 T cell receptor beta chains below, sequenced in a study of T cells after yellow fever vaccination. TCRdb re-called the 5' RACE reads through MiXCR, storing one row per CDR3 protein. The table shows some 560,000 distinct CDR3 sequences, with 15% to 20% occurring only once. This specimen was PBMCs, taken 15 days after the yellow fever booster vaccination. The receptors originated from a man in his thirties or forties who received the YFV17D yellow fever vaccine.

This clonotype came up a few times. The rearrangement links TRBV11-2 to TRBJ2-7, with TRBD1 matching 9 bases. CDR1 SGHAT and CDR2 FQNNGV come from the germline V gene. J lost 3 bases, V lost 5 bases, and 11 bases had no gene match. The CDR3 runs 16 residues. CDR3 residues: CASSKSTSDRGYEQYF. The CDR3 DNA sequence: TGTGCCAGCAGCAAATCTACCTCGGACAGGGGCTACGAGCAGTACTTC.

This clonotype was observed a handful of times. The V gene is TRBV29-1, the J gene TRBJ2-7; 14 bases align to TRBD2. The V and J ends lost 5 bases and 7 bases, in that order; junction bases with no gene match: 7. Germline assignment: CDR1 SQVTM and CDR2 ANQGSEA. The CDR3 sequence is 14 residues long. CDR3 sequence: CSVPGLAGVGEQYF. The CDR3 bases are TGCAGCGTTCCGGGACTAGCGGGAGTGGGAGAGCAGTACTTC.

This clonotype was detected a few times. The chain links TRBV5-1 to TRBJ2-5, with 10 bases fitting TRBD1. Germline V gene sequence: CDR1 SGHRS, CDR2 YFSETQ. This CDR3 contains 14 residues. J lost 5 bases, V lost 3 bases, and 4 bases had no gene match. The CDR3 DNA is TGCGCCAGCAGCTGGGACAGGGGTCAGGAGACCCAGTACTTC. Translating gives CASSWDRGQETQYF.

This clonotype has only a few counts. This chain uses TRBV4-2 with TRBJ2-1, with 8 nucleotides matching TRBD2. This CDR3 is 18 amino acids long. J gave up 4 bases and V 4 bases, and 15 bases lay outside the gene matches. In germline, CDR1 is LGHNA, CDR2 YNFKEQ. The CDR3 region has the DNA TGTGCCAGCAGCCCCCTCGGGGAAACACAGCGGGGGTACAATGAGCAGTTCTTC. This encodes CASSPLGETQRGYNEQFF.

V is TRBV2 and J is TRBJ2-7, with D hard to call. The V and J ends lost 7 bases and 3 bases respectively, with 13 bases between them. The CDR3 totals 13 residues. Per the germline V gene, CDR1 is SNHLY and CDR2 is FYNNEI. For the CDR3, the DNA is TGTGCCAGCAACCCGACGGATCTCTACGAGCAGTACTTC. It yields the protein CASNPTDLYEQYF. Supplemented by reference TRBV2 and TRBJ2-7, the full variable domain reads EPEVTQTPSHQVTQMGQEVILRCVPISNHLYFYWYRQILGQKVEFLVSFYNNEISEKSEIFDDQFSVERPDGSNFTLKIRSTKLEDSAMYFCASNPTDLYEQYFGPGTRLTVT.

In its sample, this clonotype was seen a few times. This chain uses TRBV7-3 with TRBJ2-3, with 9 positions matching TRBD2. V gave up 5 bases and J gave up 2 bases; unmatched junction bases: 5. From germline, CDR1 is SGHTA and CDR2 FQGTGA. This CDR3 spans 15 amino acids. In DNA form, the CDR3 reads TGTGCCAGCAGCCGGACTAGCGACCTCACAGATACGCAGTATTTT. Protein: CASSRTSDLTDTQYF.

The chain is built from TRBV6-2 or TRBV6-3 and TRBJ2-1, with D possibly matching TRBD2 (5 bases). CDR3 length equals 14 residues. Germline V gene sequence: CDR1 MNHEY, CDR2 SVGEGT. Trimming cost V 5 bases and J 14 bases, with 22 bases left between them. In DNA, the CDR3 is TGTGCCAGCAGTCCAGGCGGGCCGCTACTAGGGAAGTTCTTC. Its translation: CASSPGGPLLGKFF.

This sequence joins TRBV29-1 and TRBJ1-1; 8 nucleotides align to TRBD1. The CDR3 extends over 12 amino acids. The J segment lost 5 bases and the V segment lost 7 bases, leaving 6 bases of the junction unmatched. Germline V lookup: CDR1 SQVTM, CDR2 ANQGSEA. CDR3 in DNA: TGCAGCGGGCAGGGGGCAGGGACTGAAGCTTTCTTT. Amino acid sequence: CSGQGAGTEAFF.

This clonotype has more than one count but fewer than ten. The chain carries TRBV7-8 and TRBJ2-7; 8 bases match TRBD1. The CDR3 loop spans 13 amino acids. V trimming: 4 bases; J trimming: 4 bases; junction bases outside the gene matches: 3. Germline V lookup: CDR1 SGHVS, CDR2 FQNEAQ. CDR3 amino acids: CASSWDRMYEQYF. The CDR3 region has the DNA TGTGCCAGCAGCTGGGACAGGATGTACGAGCAGTACTTC.

The sample holds a few counts of this clonotype. The CDR3, as DNA: TGTGCCAGCAGCTTAAATTGGAAGCTAGCGGGGCACAATGAGCAGTTCTTC. Protein product: CASSLNWKLAGHNEQFF. V and J are TRBV7-2 and TRBJ2-1, with 9 nucleotides matching TRBD2. This CDR3 spans 17 amino acids. Germline CDR1 and CDR2: SGHTA and FQGNSA. V gave up 2 bases and J gave up 5 bases; unmatched junction bases: 10.

This clonotype was seen at least ten times. CDR3 sequence: CSALSGRSTGELFF. CDR3 DNA sequence: TGCAGTGCTCTCAGCGGGAGGTCGACCGGGGAGCTGTTTTTT. V and J are TRBV20-1 and TRBJ2-2; 9 nucleotides match TRBD2. This CDR3 is 14 amino acids long. J lost 5 bases, V lost 5 bases, and 6 bases had no gene match. The germline gives CDR1 DFQATT, CDR2 SNEGSKA (reference sequence).

The V and J genes are TRBV11-2 and TRBJ2-3; no definite D call. The V gene lost 0 bases and the J gene lost 7 bases, with 14 bases spanning the gap. CDR1 is SGHAT, CDR2 FQNNGV, per germline. This CDR3 spans 15 amino acids. The CDR3 spells CASSLDERATYTQYF. The CDR3 DNA reads as TGTGCCAGCAGCTTAGATGAACGGGCTACGTATACGCAGTATTTT.

The chain recombines TRBV20-1 with TRBJ2-1, with 13 bases matching TRBD2. CDR3 size: 18 residues. V was pared by 2 bases and J by 7 bases, with 14 bases of the junction left unmatched. CDR1 DFQATT and CDR2 SNEGSKA come from the germline V gene (reference sequence). CDR3 sequence: CSARTTRTSGRALNEQFF. DNA for the CDR3: TGCAGTGCTAGAACCACGAGAACTAGCGGGAGGGCCTTGAATGAGCAGTTCTTC.

This clonotype was seen once. This chain joins TRBV11-2 and TRBJ2-1, with TRBD1 identical over 11 bases. The CDR3 spans 17 residues. Germline CDR1 is SGHAT and CDR2 is FQNNGV. V trimming: 1 base; J trimming: 9 bases; junction bases outside the gene matches: 11. In DNA form, the CDR3 reads TGTGCCAGCAGCTTAGGGATGGGACAGGGGGTGTTCGGTGAGCAGTTCTTC. It specifies CASSLGMGQGVFGEQFF.

The sample holds a few counts of this clonotype. The V gene is TRBV27, the J gene TRBJ2-1; the D is unclear. This CDR3 is 12 amino acids long. Trimming removed 11 bases at V and 0 bases at J, with 8 bases between. Germline V CDR1 and CDR2: MNHEY, SMNVEV (reference sequence). This chain's CDR3 is CASKSSYNEQFF. The CDR3 DNA sequence: TGTGCCTCAAAAAGCTCCTACAATGAGCAGTTCTTC.

This clonotype was observed a few times. This chain uses TRBV10-3 with TRBJ2-7; TRBD2 matches 7 bases. Germline CDR1 is ENHRY and CDR2 is SYGVKD. Trimming took 6 bases from V and 3 from J; bases not matched to a gene: 8. This CDR3 has 14 residues. The CDR3 nucleotides read TGTGCCATCAGGCACCGGGGGGAACTCTACGAGCAGTACTTC. Translated, it gives CAIRHRGELYEQYF.

The rearrangement uses TRBV12-3 or TRBV12-4 and TRBJ1-2, with D perhaps matching TRBD1 (5 bases). The CDR3 extends over 13 amino acids. The V end lost 7 bases, the J end lost 4 bases, and 13 bases lay between the germline ends. CDR3 sequence (DNA): TGTGCCAGCACCCCGGGGGTGGCCTATGGCTACACCTTC. Translated: CASTPGVAYGYTF.

The chain combines TRBV7-8 with TRBJ2-7; weak D call: TRBD1 (6 bases). Germline assignment: CDR1 SGHVS and CDR2 FQNEAQ. CDR3 length equals 14 residues. The V gene lost 0 bases and the J gene lost 4 bases, with 10 bases spanning the gap. The chain's CDR3 is CASSLAQGWYEQYF. The CDR3, as DNA: TGTGCCAGCAGCTTAGCACAGGGATGGTACGAGCAGTACTTC.

The genes are TRBV6-1 and TRBJ2-2; 7 bases agree with TRBD1. V gave up 7 bases and J gave up 0 bases; unmatched junction bases: 5. The CDR3 is 15 amino acids. In germline, CDR1 is MNHNS, CDR2 SASEGT. Here the CDR3 DNA reads TGTGCCAGCACCAGGGACAGCCCGAACACCGGGGAGCTGTTTTTT. Amino acid sequence: CASTRDSPNTGELFF.

This clonotype was counted a few times. This rearrangement joins TRBV20-1 to TRBJ2-3; either TRBD1 or TRBD2 may supply D (5 bases each). The CDR3 runs 14 residues. CDR1 is DFQATT and CDR2 is SNEGSKA in the germline V gene (reference sequence). The V end lost 3 bases, the J end lost 6 bases, and 16 bases lay between the germline ends. This chain's CDR3 is CSASPGTGADTQYF. DNA of the CDR3: TGCAGTGCTAGCCCCGGTACCGGGGCGGATACGCAGTATTTT.